A single sample gave rise to the 28 T cell receptor beta chains below, sequenced in a study of post-analysis software for immune sequencing data. The study's findings and limits: When patients were compared with controls, four or five TRBV segments were more frequent, TRBV5-6, TRBV5-1 and TRBV20-1 among them.

cDNA libraries of TCR beta carried unique molecular identifiers. TCRdb analysed the PCR reads with MiXCR anew, one entry per CDR3 protein. This sample has roughly 800,000 distinct CDR3 sequences, with about 32% found just once. No antigen is known for these receptors. Specimen: blood. The receptors were sampled from a girl aged 5 to 17 with multiple sclerosis.

The chain employs TRBV4-1 and TRBJ2-1; 8 bases line up with TRBD2. CDR1 MGHRA and CDR2 YSYEKL come from the germline V gene. V lost 6 bases, J lost 5 bases, and 6 bases stayed unmatched. This CDR3 region has 14 residues. As DNA, the CDR3 is TGCGCCAGCAGAATGGCGGGGGGCGACAATGAGCAGTTCTTC. This sequence encodes CASRMAGGDNEQFF.

The chain couples TRBV10-3 to TRBJ2-7, with TRBD2 matching over 9 bases. Germline V gene data show CDR1 as ENHRY and CDR2 as SYGVKD. The ends lost 5 bases at V and 7 bases at J; junction bases unmatched: 9. This CDR3 contains 14 residues. The CDR3 sequence: CAISSGGPSREQYF. For the CDR3, the DNA is TGTGCCATCAGTAGCGGGGGGCCTAGCCGGGAGCAGTACTTC.

This clonotype has a count of ten or more. V and J are TRBV7-8 and TRBJ2-5, with a weak D call TRBD2 (6 bases). Germline lookup yields CDR1 SGHVS and CDR2 FQNEAQ. The CDR3 spans 15 residues. Trimming took 5 bases from V and 2 from J, leaving 15 bases between them. The CDR3: CASSSRDFPQETQYF. The CDR3 bases are TGTGCCAGCAGCAGCCGGGACTTCCCTCAAGAGACCCAGTACTTC. Together with reference TRBV7-8 and TRBJ2-5, the CDR3 gives the full variable domain: GAGVSQSPRYKVAKRGQDVALRCDPISGHVSLFWYQQALGQGPEFLTYFQNEAQLDKSGLPSDRFFAERPEGSVSTLKIQRTQQEDSAVYLCASSSRDFPQETQYFGPGTRLLVL.

The chain links TRBV5-1 to TRBJ2-1; maybe TRBD1 (6 bases). Per germline, CDR1 SGHRS and CDR2 YFSETQ. CDR3 length equals 15 residues. Between the trimmed V and J ends, which lost 4 bases and 1 base, there was a span of 12 bases. Here the CDR3 DNA reads TGCGCCAGCAGCGCACACAGGGAGTCCTACAATGAGCAGTTCTTC. It specifies CASSAHRESYNEQFF.

The sample holds many counts of this clonotype. The V and J genes are TRBV7-2 and TRBJ2-7; 8 bases are a match to TRBD1. With V trimmed by 5 bases and J by 3 bases, 9 bases remained unmatched. From germline, CDR1 is SGHTA and CDR2 FQGNSA. The CDR3 extends over 15 amino acids. CDR3 bases: TGTGCCAGCAGCATCCAGACAGGGGTAAGCTACGAGCAGTACTTC. Translating it yields CASSIQTGVSYEQYF.

Only a few counts were recorded for this clonotype. This chain connects TRBV11-2 to TRBJ2-4; D not certain. The germline V and J ends were trimmed by 3 bases and 4 bases, with 7 bases remaining between them. Germline values: CDR1 SGHAT, CDR2 FQNNGV. The CDR3 length is 13 residues. This CDR3 is CASSFFRKNIQYF. The CDR3 bases are TGTGCCAGCAGCTTCTTTAGGAAAAACATTCAGTACTTC.

This clonotype has more than one count but fewer than ten. The chain is built from TRBV29-1 and TRBJ2-1; 14 bases align to TRBD2. V was pared by 1 base and J by 0 bases, with 5 bases of the junction left unmatched. Germline V gives CDR1 SQVTM, CDR2 ANQGSEA. This CDR3 contains 18 residues. CDR3 DNA: TGCAGCGTTGAAGGGACTAGCGGGGGGCAGAGCTCCTACAATGAGCAGTTCTTC. Protein sequence: CSVEGTSGGQSSYNEQFF.

The rearrangement links TRBV20-1 to TRBJ2-3; D not resolved. V lost 6 bases and J 3 bases, leaving 16 bases between the germline ends. This CDR3 spans 14 amino acids. Germline-derived CDR1 and CDR2 are DFQATT and SNEGSKA (reference sequence). In DNA, the CDR3 is TGCAGTGCCGCGGTTGGGGTGAGGACAGATACGCAGTATTTT. It translates to CSAAVGVRTDTQYF.

This chain joins TRBV20-1 and TRBJ2-7, with 11 positions matching TRBD2. The length of the CDR3 is 13 residues. V lost 6 bases to trimming and J lost 3 bases; unmatched junction nucleotides: 4. Germline V gene lookup returns CDR1 DFQATT and CDR2 SNEGSKA (reference sequence). The CDR3 DNA reads as TGCAGTGCCGGGACTAGCGGACACTACGAGCAGTACTTC. It codes for CSAGTSGHYEQYF.

V is TRBV5-1 and J is TRBJ2-7; D is perhaps TRBD1 or TRBD2 (6 bases each). This CDR3 region has 14 residues. V was pared by 7 bases and J by 0 bases, with 14 bases between. Germline V gene data show CDR1 as SGHRS and CDR2 as YFSETQ. The CDR3 DNA reads as TGCGCCAGCCGATACGGGGGCGGCTCCTACGAGCAGTACTTC. It specifies CASRYGGGSYEQYF.

This chain uses TRBV6-5 with TRBJ1-2, with D possibly matching TRBD1 (5 bases). Trimming took off 2 bases at V and 8 bases at J, with 15 bases between the two ends. This CDR3 spans 14 amino acids. CDR1 MNHEY and CDR2 SVGAGI come from the germline V gene. CDR3 sequence: CASSYGTMGGGYTF. CDR3 DNA sequence: TGTGCCAGCAGTTACGGGACCATGGGAGGCGGCTACACCTTC.

J is TRBJ1-1 and V is TRBV7-2; D remains unclear. Germline-derived CDR1 and CDR2 are SGHTA and FQGNSA. This CDR3 contains 15 residues. The V end was cut by 1 base, the J end by 4 bases, with 13 bases between. DNA of the CDR3: TGTGCCAGCAGCTTAGTGCGTGGCGAGGGCACTGAAGCTTTCTTT. This encodes CASSLVRGEGTEAFF.

This clonotype was detected only a few times. The chain links TRBV5-5 to TRBJ2-4, with D possibly matching TRBD1 (7 bases). The CDR3 loop spans 14 amino acids. V was trimmed by 1 base and J by 13 bases, leaving 18 bases between them. Per the germline V gene, CDR1 is SGHKS and CDR2 is YYEKEE (reference sequence). This CDR3 is CASSLPTIRGEQYF. The CDR3 nucleotides read TGTGCCAGCAGCTTGCCAACCATCAGGGGGGAGCAGTACTTC.

A few counts support this clonotype. V gene TRBV20-1 combines with J gene TRBJ2-1, with 9 nucleotides matching TRBD2. V was clipped by 1 base and J by 7 bases; unmatched bases: 14. Germline lookup yields CDR1 DFQATT and CDR2 SNEGSKA (reference sequence). CDR3 length: 17 residues. CDR3 sequence (DNA): TGCAGTGCTAGAGGCACCCTGATAGCGGGAGAAAGGAATGAGCAGTTCTTC. Translation gives CSARGTLIAGERNEQFF.

The chain combines TRBV5-1 with TRBJ2-5; a weak D match, TRBD1 (6 bases). V was trimmed by 0 bases and J by 5 bases, leaving 11 bases between them. CDR3 length equals 14 residues. Germline assignment: CDR1 SGHRS and CDR2 YFSETQ. CDR3 sequence reads: CASSLAVTGETQYF. The CDR3 DNA reads TGCGCCAGCAGCTTGGCGGTCACAGGGGAGACCCAGTACTTC.

This clonotype came up a few times. The chain recombines TRBV20-1 with TRBJ2-7, with 13 bases that match TRBD2. The V gene end was trimmed by 5 bases and the J gene end by 2 bases; junction bases not matched to a gene: 9. The germline gives CDR1 DFQATT, CDR2 SNEGSKA (reference sequence). The CDR3 runs 16 residues. The CDR3: CSAQPGTSGIAYEQYF. The CDR3 DNA reads TGCAGTGCTCAACCCGGGACTAGCGGGATAGCCTACGAGCAGTACTTC.

This clonotype has more than one count but fewer than ten. In DNA form, the CDR3 reads TGTGCCAGCAGTTTATTAGCGGGTACGCAGTATTTT. Its protein product is CASSLLAGTQYF. The rearrangement joins TRBV28 to TRBJ2-3, with 7 bases matching TRBD2. This CDR3 comprises 12 residues. The V gene's germline CDR1 is MDHEN and CDR2 SYDVKM. With V trimmed by 1 base and J by 8 bases, 0 bases remained unmatched.

This clonotype was seen more than once but under ten times. The chain is built from TRBV5-1 and TRBJ2-3; 10 bases are a match to TRBD2. CDR3 length: 17 amino acids. V was pared by 0 bases and J by 2 bases, with 6 bases of the junction left unmatched. From germline, CDR1 is SGHRS and CDR2 YFSETQ. In DNA, the CDR3 is TGCGCCAGCAGCTTGGAAAGCGGGAGGGCCCTCACAGATACGCAGTATTTT. Its translation is CASSLESGRALTDTQYF.

This clonotype was found a few times. This sequence joins TRBV7-9 and TRBJ1-6; no clear D. CDR1 is SEHNR, CDR2 FQNEAQ, per germline (reference sequence). Trimming pared 3 bases from V and 9 bases from J, leaving 21 bases between. The CDR3 length is 17 residues. The CDR3 region is CASSFQQSWREGSPLHF. Here the CDR3 DNA reads TGTGCCAGCAGCTTCCAACAATCGTGGAGGGAGGGTTCACCCCTCCACTTT. Full variable domain (remainder filled in from reference TRBV7-9 and TRBJ1-6): DTGVSQNPRHKITKRGQNVTFRCDPISEHNRLYWYRQTLGQGPEFLTYFQNEAQLEKSRLLSDRFSAERPKGSFSTLEIQRTEQGDSAMYLCASSFQQSWREGSPLHFGNGTRLTVT.

This clonotype was recorded once. The V call is TRBV11-3, the J call TRBJ2-7; D gene unclear. The CDR3 contains 13 residues. Between the trimmed V and J ends, which lost 4 bases and 3 bases, there was a span of 10 bases. Germline V lookup: CDR1 SGHNT, CDR2 YENEEA. The CDR3 DNA sequence: TGTGCCAGCAGCTGGGCCCCCATCTACGAGCAGTACTTC. Translated, it gives CASSWAPIYEQYF.

The chain carries TRBV6-2 or TRBV6-3 and TRBJ1-1; D is uncertain. The CDR3 totals 15 residues. From germline, CDR1 is MNHEY and CDR2 SVGEGT. The V end was cut by 2 bases, the J end by 4 bases, with 14 bases between. CDR3 loop: CASSYRSRVGTEAFF. The CDR3 coding sequence is TGTGCCAGCAGTTACCGAAGTCGGGTCGGCACTGAAGCTTTCTTT.

This chain connects TRBV11-2 to TRBJ2-5; 7 bases fit TRBD1. The CDR3 totals 14 residues. The germline V gene has CDR1 SGHAT and CDR2 FQNNGV. The trim removed 3 bases at V and 5 bases at J, leaving 6 bases unmatched. The CDR3 nucleotides are TGTGCCAGCAGCTTGTCAGGGGGTTATGAGACCCAGTACTTC. Encoded protein: CASSLSGGYETQYF.

This clonotype was seen ten or more times. The rearrangement uses TRBV20-1 and TRBJ2-5; 9 nucleotides agree with TRBD1. The length of the CDR3 is 13 residues. V lost 4 bases to trimming and J lost 3 bases; unmatched junction nucleotides: 3. The V gene's germline CDR1 is DFQATT and CDR2 SNEGSKA (reference sequence). The CDR3 coding sequence is TGCAGTGCTACCTGGACAGGGGAAGAGACCCAGTACTTC. Encoded protein: CSATWTGEETQYF.

This clonotype occurred once. The chain recombines TRBV12-5 with TRBJ1-2, with D maybe TRBD1 (5 bases). The V and J ends lost 7 bases and 5 bases respectively, with 14 bases between them. This CDR3 is 13 amino acids long. Germline loops: CDR1 LGHNT, CDR2 FRNRAP. In nucleotides, the CDR3 is TGTGCTAGTGTCTCCGGGGGGGGTTATGGCTACACCTTC. It specifies CASVSGGGYGYTF.

This clonotype occurred a few times. V usage is TRBV20-1 and J usage is TRBJ1-5; TRBD1 matches at 8 bases. Germline trimming cut 1 base from V and 0 bases from J; bases unmatched to any gene: 14. The CDR3 is 19 amino acids. Germline CDR1 reads DFQATT; CDR2 reads SNEGSKA (reference sequence). CDR3 amino acids: CSARALPGTGEYSNQPQHF. The CDR3, as DNA: TGCAGTGCTAGAGCCCTTCCCGGGACAGGAGAATATAGCAATCAGCCCCAGCATTTT.

This clonotype was seen a few times. The chain is built from TRBV7-8 and TRBJ2-7; 15 nucleotides align to TRBD2. Trimming at V came to 5 bases and at J to 4 bases, leaving 6 bases not matched to a gene. Germline lookup yields CDR1 SGHVS and CDR2 FQNEAQ. CDR3 length: 16 residues. As DNA, the CDR3 is TGTGCCAGCAGCGTAGGGACTAGCGGGAGGAGGTACGAGCAGTACTTC. Encoded protein: CASSVGTSGRRYEQYF.

The CDR3, as DNA: TGTGCCAGCAGTGTCGTGCCAGGGGGCCAAGAGACCCAGTACTTC. Residues: CASSVVPGGQETQYF. The chain has TRBV2 and TRBJ2-5; 7 bases line up with TRBD1. The CDR3 loop spans 15 amino acids. The V gene end was trimmed by 4 bases and the J gene end by 1 base; junction bases not matched to a gene: 6. Germline V CDR1 and CDR2: SNHLY, FYNNEI.

There are a few counts of this clonotype. J is TRBJ1-2 and V is TRBV14; D is ambiguous. CDR3 size: 16 residues. From germline, CDR1 is SGHDN and CDR2 FVKESK. V lost 4 bases to trimming and J lost 4 bases, with 19 bases between them. The CDR3 protein is CASSLGLDGGGYGYTF. In DNA, the CDR3 is TGTGCCAGCAGCCTAGGTCTGGACGGTGGAGGCTATGGCTACACCTTC.